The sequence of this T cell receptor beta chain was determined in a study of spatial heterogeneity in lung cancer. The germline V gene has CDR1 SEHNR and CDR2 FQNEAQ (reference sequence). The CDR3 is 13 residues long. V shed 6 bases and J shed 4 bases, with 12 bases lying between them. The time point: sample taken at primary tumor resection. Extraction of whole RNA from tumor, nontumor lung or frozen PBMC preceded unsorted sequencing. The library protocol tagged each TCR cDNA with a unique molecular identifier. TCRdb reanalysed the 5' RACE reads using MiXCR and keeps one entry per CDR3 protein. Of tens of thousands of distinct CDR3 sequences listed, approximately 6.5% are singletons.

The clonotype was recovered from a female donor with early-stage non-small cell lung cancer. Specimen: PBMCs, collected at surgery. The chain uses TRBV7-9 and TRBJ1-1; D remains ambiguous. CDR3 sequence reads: CASSSNSGTEAFF. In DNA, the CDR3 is TGTGCCAGCAGTTCAAACAGTGGCACTGAAGCTTTCTTT.